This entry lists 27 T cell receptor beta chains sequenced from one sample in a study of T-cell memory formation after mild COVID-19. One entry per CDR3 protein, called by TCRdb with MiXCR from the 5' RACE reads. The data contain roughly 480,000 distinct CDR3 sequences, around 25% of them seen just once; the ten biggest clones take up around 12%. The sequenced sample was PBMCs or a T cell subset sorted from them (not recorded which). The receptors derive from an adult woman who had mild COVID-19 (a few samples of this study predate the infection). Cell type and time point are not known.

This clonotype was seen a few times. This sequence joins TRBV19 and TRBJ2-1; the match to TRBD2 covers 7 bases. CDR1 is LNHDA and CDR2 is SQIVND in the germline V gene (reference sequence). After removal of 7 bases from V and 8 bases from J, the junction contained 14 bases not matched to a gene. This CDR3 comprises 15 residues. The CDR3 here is CASTPWGGKLDEQFF. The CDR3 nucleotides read TGTGCCAGTACCCCCTGGGGGGGAAAATTGGATGAGCAGTTCTTC.

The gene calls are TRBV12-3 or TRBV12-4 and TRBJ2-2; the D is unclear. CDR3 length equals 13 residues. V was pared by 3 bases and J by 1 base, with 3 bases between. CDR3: CASSFENTGELFF. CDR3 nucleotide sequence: TGTGCCAGCAGTTTTGAGAACACCGGGGAGCTGTTTTTT.

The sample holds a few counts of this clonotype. The CDR3 reads CASSLSLNYEQYF. The CDR3 bases are TGTGCCAGCAGCTTATCCCTTAACTACGAGCAGTACTTC. The chain links TRBV7-2 to TRBJ2-7, with D unclear. Germline CDR1 SGHTA, CDR2 FQGNSA. The CDR3 has 13 amino acids. Deletions cut 2 bases from V and 3 bases from J, with 8 bases between.

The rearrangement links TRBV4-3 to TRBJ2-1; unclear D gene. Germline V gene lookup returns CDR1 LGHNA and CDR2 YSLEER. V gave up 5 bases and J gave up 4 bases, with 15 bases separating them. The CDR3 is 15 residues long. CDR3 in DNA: TGCGCCAGCAGCTTACATGCCGTTTCATACAATGAGCAGTTCTTC. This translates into CASSLHAVSYNEQFF.

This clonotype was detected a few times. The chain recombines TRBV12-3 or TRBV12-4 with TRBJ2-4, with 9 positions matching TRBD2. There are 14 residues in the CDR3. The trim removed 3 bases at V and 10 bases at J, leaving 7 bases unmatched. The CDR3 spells CASSFVAGGQIQYF. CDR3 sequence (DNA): TGTGCCAGCAGTTTTGTGGCGGGGGGGCAAATTCAGTACTTC.

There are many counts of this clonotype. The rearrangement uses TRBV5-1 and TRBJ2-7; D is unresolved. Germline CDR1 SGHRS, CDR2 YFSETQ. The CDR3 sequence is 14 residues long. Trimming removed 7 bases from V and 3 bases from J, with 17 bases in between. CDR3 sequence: CASSLGGNFYEQYF. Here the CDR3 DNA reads TGCGCCAGCTCCCTCGGTGGGAATTTCTACGAGCAGTACTTC.

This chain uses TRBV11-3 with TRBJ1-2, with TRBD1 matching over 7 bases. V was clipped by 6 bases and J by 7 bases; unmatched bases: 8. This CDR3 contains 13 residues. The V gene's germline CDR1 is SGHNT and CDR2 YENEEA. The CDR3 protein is CASSTGAGGGYTF. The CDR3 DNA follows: TGTGCCAGCAGTACAGGGGCAGGTGGTGGCTACACCTTC.

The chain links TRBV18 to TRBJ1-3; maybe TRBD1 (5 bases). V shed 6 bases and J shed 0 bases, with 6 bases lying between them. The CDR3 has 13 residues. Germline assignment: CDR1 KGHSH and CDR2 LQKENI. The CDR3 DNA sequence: TGTGCCAGCTCCGGGGCCTCTGGAAACACCATATATTTT. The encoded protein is CASSGASGNTIYF.

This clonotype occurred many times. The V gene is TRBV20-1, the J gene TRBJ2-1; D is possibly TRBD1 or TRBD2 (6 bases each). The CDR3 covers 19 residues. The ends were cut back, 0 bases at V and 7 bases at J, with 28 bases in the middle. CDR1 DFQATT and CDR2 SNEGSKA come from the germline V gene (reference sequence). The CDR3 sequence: CSARDRPGGPKWETNEQFF. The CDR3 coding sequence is TGCAGTGCTAGAGATCGGCCCGGGGGCCCTAAGTGGGAGACAAATGAGCAGTTCTTC.

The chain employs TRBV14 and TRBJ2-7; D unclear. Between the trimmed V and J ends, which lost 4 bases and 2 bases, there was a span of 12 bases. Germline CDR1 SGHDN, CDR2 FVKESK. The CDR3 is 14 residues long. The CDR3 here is CASSPLDFTYEQYF. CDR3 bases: TGTGCCAGCAGCCCCTTGGATTTCACCTACGAGCAGTACTTC.

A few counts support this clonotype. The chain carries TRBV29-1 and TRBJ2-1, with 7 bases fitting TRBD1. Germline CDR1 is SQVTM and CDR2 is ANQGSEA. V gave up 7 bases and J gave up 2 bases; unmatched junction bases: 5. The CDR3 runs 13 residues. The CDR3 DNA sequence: TGCAGCGGACATGACAGGGCCTACAATGAGCAGTTCTTC. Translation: CSGHDRAYNEQFF.

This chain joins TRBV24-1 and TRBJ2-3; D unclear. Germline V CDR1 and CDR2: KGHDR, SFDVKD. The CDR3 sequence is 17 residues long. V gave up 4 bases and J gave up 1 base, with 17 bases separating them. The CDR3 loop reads CATSDDDLLLGTDTQYF. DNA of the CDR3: TGTGCCACCAGTGACGACGACTTGCTCCTAGGCACAGATACGCAGTATTTT.

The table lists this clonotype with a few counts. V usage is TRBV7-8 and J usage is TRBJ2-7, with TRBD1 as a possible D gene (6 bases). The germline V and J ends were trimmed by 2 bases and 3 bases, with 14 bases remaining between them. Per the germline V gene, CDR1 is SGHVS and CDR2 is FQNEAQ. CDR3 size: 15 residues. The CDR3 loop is CASSLKRLRGYEQYF. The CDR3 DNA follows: TGTGCCAGCAGCTTAAAGCGCCTCAGGGGCTACGAGCAGTACTTC.

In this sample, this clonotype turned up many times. CDR3 nucleotide sequence: TGTGCCACAGGGGGAGGCAGATCCTTTGAGCCCCAGCATTTT. It translates to CATGGGRSFEPQHF. This chain joins TRBV6-6 and TRBJ1-5, with 7 bases fitting TRBD1. Germline trimming cut 10 bases from V and 8 bases from J; bases unmatched to any gene: 14. Germline CDR1 is MNHNY and CDR2 is SVGAGI (reference sequence). This CDR3 is built from 14 residues.

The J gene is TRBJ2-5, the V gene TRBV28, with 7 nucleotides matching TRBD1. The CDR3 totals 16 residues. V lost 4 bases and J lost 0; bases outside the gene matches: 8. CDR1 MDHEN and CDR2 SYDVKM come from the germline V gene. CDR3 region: CASSSPWDRHQETQYF. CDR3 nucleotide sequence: TGTGCCAGCAGTTCCCCCTGGGACAGACACCAAGAGACCCAGTACTTC.

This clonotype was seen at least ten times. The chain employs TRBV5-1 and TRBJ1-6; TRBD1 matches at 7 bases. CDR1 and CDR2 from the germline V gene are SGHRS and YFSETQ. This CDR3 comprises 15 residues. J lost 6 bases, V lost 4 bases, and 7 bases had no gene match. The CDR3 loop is CASSNRDSRNSPLHF. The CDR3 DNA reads TGCGCCAGCAGCAACAGGGACAGCCGTAATTCACCCCTCCACTTT.

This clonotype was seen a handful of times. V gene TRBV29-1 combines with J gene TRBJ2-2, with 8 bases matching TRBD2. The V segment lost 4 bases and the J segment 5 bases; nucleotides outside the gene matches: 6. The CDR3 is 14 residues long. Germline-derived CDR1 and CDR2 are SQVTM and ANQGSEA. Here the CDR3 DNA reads TGCAGCGTTGCCCCGGGCGGGAGGACCGGGGAGCTGTTTTTT. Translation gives CSVAPGGRTGELFF.

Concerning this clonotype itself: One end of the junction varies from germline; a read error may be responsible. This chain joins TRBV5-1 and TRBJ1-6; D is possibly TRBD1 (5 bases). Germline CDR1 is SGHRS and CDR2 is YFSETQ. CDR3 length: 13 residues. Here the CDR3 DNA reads TGCGCCAGCAGATTGGACATTAGCTCACCCCTCCACTTT. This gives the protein CASRLDISSPLHF.

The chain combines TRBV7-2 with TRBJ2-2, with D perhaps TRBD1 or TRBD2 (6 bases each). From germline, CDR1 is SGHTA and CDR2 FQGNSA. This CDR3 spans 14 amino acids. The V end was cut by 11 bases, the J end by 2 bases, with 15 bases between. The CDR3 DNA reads TGTGCCGGAGGGAACAGGGTTAACACCGGGGAGCTGTTTTTT. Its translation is CAGGNRVNTGELFF. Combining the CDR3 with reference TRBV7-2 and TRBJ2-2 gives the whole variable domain GAGVSQSPSNKVTEKGKDVELRCDPISGHTALYWYRQSLGQGLEFLIYFQGNSAPDKSGLPSDRFSAERTGGSVSTLTIQRTQQEDSAVYLCAGGNRVNTGELFFGEGSRLTVL.

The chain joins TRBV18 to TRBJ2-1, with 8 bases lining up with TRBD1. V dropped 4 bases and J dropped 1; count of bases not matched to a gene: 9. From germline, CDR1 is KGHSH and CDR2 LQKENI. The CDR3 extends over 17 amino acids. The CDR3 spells CASSLLGGQGSYNEQFF. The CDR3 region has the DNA TGTGCCAGCTCACTGCTTGGAGGACAGGGATCCTACAATGAGCAGTTCTTC.

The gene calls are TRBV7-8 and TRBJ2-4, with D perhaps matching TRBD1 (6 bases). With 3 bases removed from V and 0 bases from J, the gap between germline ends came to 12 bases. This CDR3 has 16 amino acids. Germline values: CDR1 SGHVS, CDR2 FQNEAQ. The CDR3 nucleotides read TGTGCCAGCAGCTTTGACAGGCTACTAGCCAAAAACATTCAGTACTTC. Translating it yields CASSFDRLLAKNIQYF.

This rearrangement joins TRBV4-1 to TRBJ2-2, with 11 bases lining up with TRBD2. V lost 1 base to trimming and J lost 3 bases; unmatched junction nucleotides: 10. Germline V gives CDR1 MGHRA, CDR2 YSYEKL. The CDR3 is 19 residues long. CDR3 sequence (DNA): TGCGCCAGCAGCCAAGTTTCGACTAGCGGGGAACTGTACACCGGGGAGCTGTTTTTT. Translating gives CASSQVSTSGELYTGELFF.

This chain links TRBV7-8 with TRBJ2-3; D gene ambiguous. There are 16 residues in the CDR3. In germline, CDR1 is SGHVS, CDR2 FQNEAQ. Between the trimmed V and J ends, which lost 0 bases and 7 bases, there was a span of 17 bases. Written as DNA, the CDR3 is TGTGCCAGCAGCTTAGCGTCCGTGAGTCAACCAAATACGCAGTATTTT. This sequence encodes CASSLASVSQPNTQYF.

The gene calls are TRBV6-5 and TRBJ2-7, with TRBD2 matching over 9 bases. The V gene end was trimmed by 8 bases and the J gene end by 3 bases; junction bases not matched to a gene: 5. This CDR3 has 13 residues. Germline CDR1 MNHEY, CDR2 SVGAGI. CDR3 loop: CASWEAGGYEQYF. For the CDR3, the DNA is TGTGCCAGCTGGGAAGCGGGAGGCTACGAGCAGTACTTC.

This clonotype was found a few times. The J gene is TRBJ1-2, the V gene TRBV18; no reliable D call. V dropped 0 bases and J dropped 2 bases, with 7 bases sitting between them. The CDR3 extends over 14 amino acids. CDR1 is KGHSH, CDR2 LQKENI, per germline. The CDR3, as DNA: TGTGCCAGCTCACCACCGGCGGGGAACTATGGCTACACCTTC. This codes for CASSPPAGNYGYTF.

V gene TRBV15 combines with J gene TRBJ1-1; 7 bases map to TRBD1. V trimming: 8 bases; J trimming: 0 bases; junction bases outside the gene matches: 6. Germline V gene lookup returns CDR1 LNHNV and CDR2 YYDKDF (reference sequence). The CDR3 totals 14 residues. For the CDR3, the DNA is TGTGCCACCGGAACAGGGGAATTGAACACTGAAGCTTTCTTT. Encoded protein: CATGTGELNTEAFF.

The CDR3 reads CASSPRQASSCTF. The CDR3, as DNA: TGCGCCAGCAGTCCTCGACAGGCATCTAGCTGCACCTTC. This chain connects TRBV5-1 to TRBJ1-2; a weak D match, TRBD1 (6 bases). The CDR3 consists of 13 residues. Germline V CDR1 and CDR2: SGHRS, YFSETQ. V lost 5 bases and J lost 13, with 21 bases in between.